This record concerns one TCR beta chain sequence. The target antigen is unknown. The sample belongs to a study of T cell responses to AZD1222 COVID-19 vaccine. The protocol was immunoSEQ multiplex PCR, while the TCRdb copy is restricted to in-frame clones and leaves out a portion. The sample gives about 53,000 clones, 65% to 85% of which show up once; 25% to 30% is in the top ten. This CDR3 is built from 11 residues. V gave up 8 bases and J gave up 10 bases, with 14 bases separating them. Per germline, CDR1 MNHEY and CDR2 SVGAGI. Overall study findings and caveats: Rises in breadth and depth of Spike-specific TCRs came after two AZD1222 doses.

V usage is TRBV6-5 and J usage is TRBJ1-2, with no clear D. The input for sequencing was peripheral blood, taken on day 0 of AZD1222 vaccination. The TCR was taken from an adult in good health. CDR3 DNA sequence: TGTGCCAGCCATAGGGCAAATCACTACACCTTC. It yields the protein CASHRANHYTF.